Detailed here is one TCR beta chain. The data are from a study of T cell clusters in autoimmune cytopenias. TRB was amplified by touch-down multiplex PCR, primer pools A and B combined. TCRdb reprocessed the multiplex PCR reads and stores each CDR3 protein as one record, lacking DNA. Its table records 11,000 or so distinct CDR3 sequences. TRB was amplified from 250 ng of peripheral blood genomic DNA per sample. The CDR3 extends over 14 amino acids. Germline assignment: CDR1 MNHNS and CDR2 SASEGT. This sample also belongs to another study, concerning T cell repertoires in aging, cancer and after chemotherapy. Per that paper: In each cancer cohort, median generation probability increased across chemotherapy, suggesting thymic output rebounded.

The receptor comes from a human donor in good health. The chain employs TRBV6-1 and TRBJ2-7; TCRdb's assignment of TRBD2 cannot be checked, as there is no DNA. Sequencing was carried out using peripheral blood. The CDR3 sequence: CASSEVYSPYEQYF.